This T cell receptor beta chain appears in the sequencing data of a study of cytomegalovirus exposure and HLA in healthy donors. Study-wide points: Researchers reported from a later analysis that most CMV-associated TCR beta chains appeared HLA-restricted. Usually a TCR sequence was rare, but some public TCRs were found in many donors.

This clone was picked up one time. The antigen is undetermined. Primers included in the PCR were 60 Vbeta and 13 Jbeta primers. Repertoires were generated with immunoSEQ multiplex PCR, while TCRdb's copy carries only in-frame clones and drops some. Of around 52,000 clones listed, about 80% were seen once; the top ten hold around 1.5%. V was clipped by 2 bases and J by 0 bases; unmatched bases: 3. CDR1 is SGHDT, CDR2 YYEEEE, per germline. The CDR3 covers 16 residues. The specimen was PBMCs. The sequence came from a man in his forties in good health and CMV-seronegative. The V call is TRBV5-6, the J call TRBJ1-5; TRBD1 matches at 9 bases. The CDR3 DNA follows: TGTGCCAGCAGCTTCTGGACAGGGGCTAGCAATCAGCCCCAGCATTTT. Amino acids: CASSFWTGASNQPQHF.